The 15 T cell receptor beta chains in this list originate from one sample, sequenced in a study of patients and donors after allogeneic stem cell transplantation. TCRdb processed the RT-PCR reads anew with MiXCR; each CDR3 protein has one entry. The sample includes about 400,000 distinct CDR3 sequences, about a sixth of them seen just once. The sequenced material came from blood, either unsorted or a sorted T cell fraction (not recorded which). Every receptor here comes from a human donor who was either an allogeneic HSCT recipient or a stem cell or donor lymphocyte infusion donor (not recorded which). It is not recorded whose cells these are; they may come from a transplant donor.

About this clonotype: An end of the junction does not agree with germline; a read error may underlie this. The CDR3 nucleotides are TGCCGTGCTAGGGGAGGCGGATCCTACGAGCAGTACTTC. Protein: CRARGGGSYEQYF. This chain joins TRBV20-1 and TRBJ2-7; possibly TRBD2 for D (6 bases). CDR3 length equals 13 residues. The germline V gene has CDR1 DFQATT and CDR2 SNEGSKA (reference sequence).

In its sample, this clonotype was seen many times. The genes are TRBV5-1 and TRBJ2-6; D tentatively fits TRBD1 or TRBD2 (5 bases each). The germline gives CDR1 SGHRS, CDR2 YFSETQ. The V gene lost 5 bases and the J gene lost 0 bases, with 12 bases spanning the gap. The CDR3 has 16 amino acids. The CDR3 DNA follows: TGCGCCAGCAGTGGGGACCTCCCCTCTGGGGCCAACGTCCTGACTTTC. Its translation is CASSGDLPSGANVLTF.

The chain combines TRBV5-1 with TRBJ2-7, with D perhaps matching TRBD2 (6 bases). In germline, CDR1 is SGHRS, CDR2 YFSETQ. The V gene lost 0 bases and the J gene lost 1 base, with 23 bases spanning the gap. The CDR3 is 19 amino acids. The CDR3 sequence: CASSLGQAPYGSDSYEQYF. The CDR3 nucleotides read TGCGCCAGCAGCTTGGGGCAGGCGCCTTACGGGAGCGATTCCTACGAGCAGTACTTC.

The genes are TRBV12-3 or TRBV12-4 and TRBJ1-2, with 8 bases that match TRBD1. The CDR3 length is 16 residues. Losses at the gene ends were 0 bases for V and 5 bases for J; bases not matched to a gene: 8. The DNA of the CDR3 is TGTGCCAGCAGTTTAGCGGCAGGGGGCGCGAGGTATGGCTACACCTTC. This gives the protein CASSLAAGGARYGYTF.

CDR3 in amino acids: CASGYYEQYF. The DNA of the CDR3 is TGTGCCAGCGGCTACTACGAGCAGTACTTC. The rearrangement links TRBV7-9 to TRBJ2-7; D uncertain. V was pared by 8 bases and J by 3 bases, with 5 bases between. The CDR3 runs 10 residues. CDR1 and CDR2 (germline): SEHNR, FQNEAQ (reference sequence).

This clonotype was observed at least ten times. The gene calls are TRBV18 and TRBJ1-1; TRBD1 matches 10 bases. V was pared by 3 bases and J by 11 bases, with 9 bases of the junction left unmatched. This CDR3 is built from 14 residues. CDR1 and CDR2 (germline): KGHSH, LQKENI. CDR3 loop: CASSPGQGREKAFF. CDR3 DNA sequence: TGTGCCAGCTCACCGGGACAGGGGAGGGAAAAGGCTTTCTTT.

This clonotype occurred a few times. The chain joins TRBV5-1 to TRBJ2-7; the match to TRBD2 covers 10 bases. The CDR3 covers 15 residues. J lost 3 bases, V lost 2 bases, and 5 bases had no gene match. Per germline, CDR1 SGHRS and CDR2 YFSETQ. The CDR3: CASSFGLAVHYEQYF. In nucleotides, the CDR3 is TGCGCCAGCAGCTTTGGACTAGCGGTCCACTACGAGCAGTACTTC.

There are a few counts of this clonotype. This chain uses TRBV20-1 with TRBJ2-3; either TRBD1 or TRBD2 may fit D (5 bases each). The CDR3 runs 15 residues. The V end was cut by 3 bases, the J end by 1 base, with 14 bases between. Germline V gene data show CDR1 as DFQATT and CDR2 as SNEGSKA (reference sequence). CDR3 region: CSARIATVGTDTQYF. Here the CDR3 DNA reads TGCAGTGCTAGGATAGCGACAGTAGGCACAGATACGCAGTATTTT.

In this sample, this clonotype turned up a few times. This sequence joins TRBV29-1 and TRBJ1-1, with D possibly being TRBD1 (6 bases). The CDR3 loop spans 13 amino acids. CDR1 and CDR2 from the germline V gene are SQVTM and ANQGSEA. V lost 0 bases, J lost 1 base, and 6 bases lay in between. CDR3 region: CSVEETGNTEAFF. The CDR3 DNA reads TGCAGCGTTGAAGAGACAGGGAACACTGAAGCTTTCTTT.

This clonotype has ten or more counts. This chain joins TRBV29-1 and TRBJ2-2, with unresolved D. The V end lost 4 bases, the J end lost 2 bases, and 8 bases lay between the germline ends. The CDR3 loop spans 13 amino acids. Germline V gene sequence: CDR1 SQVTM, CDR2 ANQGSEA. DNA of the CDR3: TGCAGCGTTGGGAACAGCAACACCGGGGAGCTGTTTTTT. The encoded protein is CSVGNSNTGELFF.

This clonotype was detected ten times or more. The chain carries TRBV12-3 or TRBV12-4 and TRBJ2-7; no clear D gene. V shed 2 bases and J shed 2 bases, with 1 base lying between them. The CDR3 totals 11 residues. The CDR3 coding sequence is TGTGCCAGCAGTTTAACCTACGAGCAGTACTTC. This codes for CASSLTYEQYF.

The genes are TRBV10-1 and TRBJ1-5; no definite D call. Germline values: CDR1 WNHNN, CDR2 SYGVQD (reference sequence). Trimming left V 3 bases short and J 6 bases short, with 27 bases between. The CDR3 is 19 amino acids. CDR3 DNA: TGCGCCAGCAGTGATCGGTTCGGGGAAAAGGACCGCTCCGGTCAGCCCCAGCATTTT. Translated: CASSDRFGEKDRSGQPQHF.

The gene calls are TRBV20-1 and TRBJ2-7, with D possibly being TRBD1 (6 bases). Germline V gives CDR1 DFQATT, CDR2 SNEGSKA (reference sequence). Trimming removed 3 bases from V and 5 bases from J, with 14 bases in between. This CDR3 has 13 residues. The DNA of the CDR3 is TGCAGTGCTAGCCTGGCCAGGGGCCACGAGCAGTACTTC. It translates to CSASLARGHEQYF.

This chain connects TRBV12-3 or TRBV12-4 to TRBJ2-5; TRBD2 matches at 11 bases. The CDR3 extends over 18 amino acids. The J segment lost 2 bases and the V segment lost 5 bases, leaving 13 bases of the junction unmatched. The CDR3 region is CASSPRLAGGPGQETQYF. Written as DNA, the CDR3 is TGTGCCAGCAGTCCACGTCTAGCGGGAGGCCCCGGTCAAGAGACCCAGTACTTC.

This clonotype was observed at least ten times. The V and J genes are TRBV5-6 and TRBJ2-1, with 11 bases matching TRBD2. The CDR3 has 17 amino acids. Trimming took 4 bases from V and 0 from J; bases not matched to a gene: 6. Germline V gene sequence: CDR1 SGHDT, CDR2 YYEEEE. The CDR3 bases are TGTGCCAGCAGCGCCTACGGACTAGCGGGCTCCTACAATGAGCAGTTCTTC. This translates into CASSAYGLAGSYNEQFF.